This note documents a single T cell receptor beta chain sequence. Antigen specificity is unknown. Unique molecular identifiers were built into the TCRbeta library. TCRdb re-derived calls from the PCR reads in MiXCR, one entry per CDR3 protein. In the table there are roughly 570,000 distinct CDR3 sequences, over 20% of which are singletons. The record originates from a study of T-cell reconstitution after alpha-beta-depleted transplantation in children. Study-level findings and limits: Reported findings indicate that, about two months after transplant, alpha-beta T cells came from several hundred expanded clones, which were derived from non-depleted graft cells. The study traced high day-60 TCRbeta diversity in some patients to surviving recipient T cells and thymic progenitors. Newly produced T cells mostly accounted for T-cell counts and diversity one year post-transplant.

The CDR3 consists of 14 residues. Trimming at V came to 6 bases and at J to 9 bases, leaving 9 bases not matched to a gene. The germline V gene encodes CDR1 DFQATT and CDR2 SNEGSKA (reference sequence). This receptor was identified in a boy under two years old with Wiskott-Aldrich syndrome, due to receive a stem cell transplant. Material: PBMCs, obtained before TCRalphabeta/CD19-depleted stem cell transplant. This sequence joins TRBV20-1 and TRBJ2-1; 12 nucleotides agree with TRBD2. The CDR3 reads CSAAPSGRASEQFF. The CDR3 DNA is TGCAGTGCCGCTCCTAGCGGGAGGGCAAGTGAGCAGTTCTTC.